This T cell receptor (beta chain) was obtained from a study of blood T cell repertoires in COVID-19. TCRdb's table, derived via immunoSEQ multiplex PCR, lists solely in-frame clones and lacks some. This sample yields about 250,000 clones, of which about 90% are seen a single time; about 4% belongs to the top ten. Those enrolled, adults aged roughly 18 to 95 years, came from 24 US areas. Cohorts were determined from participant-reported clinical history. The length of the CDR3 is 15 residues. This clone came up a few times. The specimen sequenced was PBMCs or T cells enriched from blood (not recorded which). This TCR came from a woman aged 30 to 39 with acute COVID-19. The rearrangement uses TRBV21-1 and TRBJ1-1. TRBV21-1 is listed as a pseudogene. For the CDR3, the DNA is TGTGCCAGCAGCAAGGAGGGGACCCCCCGGAACGGGGCTTTCTTT. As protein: CASSKEGTPRNGAFF.